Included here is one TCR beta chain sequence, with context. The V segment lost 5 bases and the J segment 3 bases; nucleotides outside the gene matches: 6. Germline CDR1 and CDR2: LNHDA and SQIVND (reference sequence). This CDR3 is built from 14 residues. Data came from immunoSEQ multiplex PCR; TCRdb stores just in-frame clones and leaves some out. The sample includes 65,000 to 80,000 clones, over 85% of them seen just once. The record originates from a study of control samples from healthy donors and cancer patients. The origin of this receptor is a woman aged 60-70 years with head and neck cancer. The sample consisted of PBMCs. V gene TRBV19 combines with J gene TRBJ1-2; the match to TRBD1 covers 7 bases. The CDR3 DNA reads TGTGCCAGTAGTGGGGGACAGCTTTACTATGGCTACACCTTC. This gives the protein CASSGGQLYYGYTF.